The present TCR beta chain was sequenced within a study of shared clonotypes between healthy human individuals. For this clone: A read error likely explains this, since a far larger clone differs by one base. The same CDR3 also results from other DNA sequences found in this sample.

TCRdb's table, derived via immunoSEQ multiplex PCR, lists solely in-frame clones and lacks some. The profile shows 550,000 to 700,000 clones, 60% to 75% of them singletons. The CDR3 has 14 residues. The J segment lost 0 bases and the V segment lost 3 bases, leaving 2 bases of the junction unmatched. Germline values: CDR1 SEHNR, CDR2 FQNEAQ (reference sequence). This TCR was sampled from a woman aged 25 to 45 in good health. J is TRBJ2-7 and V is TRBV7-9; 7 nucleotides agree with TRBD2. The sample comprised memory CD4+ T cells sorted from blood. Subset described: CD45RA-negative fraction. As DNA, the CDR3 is TGTGCCAGCAGCTTTCAGCGGGACTCCTACGAGCAGTACTTC. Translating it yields CASSFQRDSYEQYF.